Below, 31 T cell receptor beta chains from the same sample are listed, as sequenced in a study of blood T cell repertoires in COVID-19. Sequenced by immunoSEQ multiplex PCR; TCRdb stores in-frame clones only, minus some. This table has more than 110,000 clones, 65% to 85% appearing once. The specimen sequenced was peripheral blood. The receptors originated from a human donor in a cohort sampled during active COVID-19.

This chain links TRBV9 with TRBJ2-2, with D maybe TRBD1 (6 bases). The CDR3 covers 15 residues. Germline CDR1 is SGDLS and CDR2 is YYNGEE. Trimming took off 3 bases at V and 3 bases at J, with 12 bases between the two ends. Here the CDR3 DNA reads TGTGCCAGCAGCGCAGGGGACGGCTACACCGGGGAGCTGTTTTTT. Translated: CASSAGDGYTGELFF.

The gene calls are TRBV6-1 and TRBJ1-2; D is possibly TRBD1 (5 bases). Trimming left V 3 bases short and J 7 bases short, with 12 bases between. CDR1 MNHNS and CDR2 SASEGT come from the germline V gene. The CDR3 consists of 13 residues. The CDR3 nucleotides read TGTGCCAGCAGTGATCAGGGTTTAAGTGGCTACACCTTC. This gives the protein CASSDQGLSGYTF.

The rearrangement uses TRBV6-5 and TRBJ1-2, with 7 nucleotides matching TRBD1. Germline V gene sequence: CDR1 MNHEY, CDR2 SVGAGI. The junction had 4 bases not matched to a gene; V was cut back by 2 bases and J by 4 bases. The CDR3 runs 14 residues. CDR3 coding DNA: TGTGCCAGCAGTTACCGGGACAGCACCTATGGCTACACCTTC. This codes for CASSYRDSTYGYTF.

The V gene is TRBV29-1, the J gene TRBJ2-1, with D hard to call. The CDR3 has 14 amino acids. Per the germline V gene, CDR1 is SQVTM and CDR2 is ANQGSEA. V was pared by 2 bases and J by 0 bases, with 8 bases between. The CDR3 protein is CSVEPGSSYNEQFF. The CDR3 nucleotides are TGCAGCGTTGAACCGGGTAGCTCCTACAATGAGCAGTTCTTC.

For the CDR3, the DNA is TGCAGCGTTGTCCGGGTTACCTTAGGCTACACCTTC. This codes for CSVVRVTLGYTF. The chain carries TRBV29-1 and TRBJ1-2; D call uncertain. Germline-derived CDR1 and CDR2 are SQVTM and ANQGSEA. The CDR3 consists of 12 residues. V was clipped by 4 bases and J by 8 bases, with 14 bases between them.

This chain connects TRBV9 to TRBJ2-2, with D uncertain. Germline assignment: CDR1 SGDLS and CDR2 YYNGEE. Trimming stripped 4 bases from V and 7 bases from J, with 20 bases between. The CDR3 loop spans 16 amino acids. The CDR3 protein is CASSSPLVAAVGELFF. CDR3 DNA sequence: TGTGCCAGCAGCTCCCCCCTCGTTGCGGCGGTCGGGGAGCTGTTTTTT.

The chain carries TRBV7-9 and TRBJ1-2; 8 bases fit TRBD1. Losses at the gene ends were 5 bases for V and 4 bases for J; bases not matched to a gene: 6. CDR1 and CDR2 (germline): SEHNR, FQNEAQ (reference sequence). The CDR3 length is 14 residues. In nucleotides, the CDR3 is TGTGCCAGCAGCGTGGGAGGACAGGGCTATGGCTACACCTTC. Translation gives CASSVGGQGYGYTF.

CDR3 sequence: CASSSGTGGRRYNEQFF. The DNA of the CDR3 is TGTGCCAGCAGCTCCGGGACAGGGGGCCGCCGTTACAATGAGCAGTTCTTC. V usage is TRBV7-2 and J usage is TRBJ2-1; TRBD1 aligns across 12 bases. With V trimmed by 4 bases and J by 4 bases, 8 bases remained unmatched. CDR1 is SGHTA and CDR2 is FQGNSA in the germline V gene. The CDR3 contains 17 residues.

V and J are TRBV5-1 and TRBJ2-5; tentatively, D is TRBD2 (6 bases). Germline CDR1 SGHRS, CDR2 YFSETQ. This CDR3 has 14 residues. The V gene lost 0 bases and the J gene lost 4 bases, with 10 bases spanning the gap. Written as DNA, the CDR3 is TGCGCCAGCAGCTTGGGTCGGGAGCGAGAGACCCAGTACTTC. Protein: CASSLGRERETQYF.

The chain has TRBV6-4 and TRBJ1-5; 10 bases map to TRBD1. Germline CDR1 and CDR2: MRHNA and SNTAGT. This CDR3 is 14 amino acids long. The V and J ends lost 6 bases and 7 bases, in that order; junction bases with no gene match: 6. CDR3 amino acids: CASSLTGGGQPQHF. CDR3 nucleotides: TGTGCCAGCAGCCTGACAGGGGGCGGACAGCCCCAGCATTTT.

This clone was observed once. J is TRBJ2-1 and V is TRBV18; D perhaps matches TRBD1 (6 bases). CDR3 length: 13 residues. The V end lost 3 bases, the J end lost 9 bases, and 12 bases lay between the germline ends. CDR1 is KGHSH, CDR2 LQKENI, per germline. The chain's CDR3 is CASSPGQTPEQFF. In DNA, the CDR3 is TGTGCCAGCTCACCGGGACAAACCCCTGAGCAGTTCTTC.

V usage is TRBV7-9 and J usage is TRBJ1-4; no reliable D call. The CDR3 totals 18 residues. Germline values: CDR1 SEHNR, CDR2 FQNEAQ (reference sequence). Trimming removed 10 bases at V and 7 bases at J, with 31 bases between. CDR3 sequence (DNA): TGTGCCACCATGGAGGCGGGCTCCTCGGTAGTACGAGGTGAAAAACTGTTTTTT. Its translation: CATMEAGSSVVRGEKLFF.

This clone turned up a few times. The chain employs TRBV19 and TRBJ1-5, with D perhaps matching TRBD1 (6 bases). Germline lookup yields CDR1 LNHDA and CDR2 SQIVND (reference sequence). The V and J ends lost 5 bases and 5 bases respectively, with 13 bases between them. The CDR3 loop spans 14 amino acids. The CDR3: CASSLRAGDQPQHF. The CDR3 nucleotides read TGTGCCAGTAGTCTACGAGCAGGGGATCAGCCCCAGCATTTT.

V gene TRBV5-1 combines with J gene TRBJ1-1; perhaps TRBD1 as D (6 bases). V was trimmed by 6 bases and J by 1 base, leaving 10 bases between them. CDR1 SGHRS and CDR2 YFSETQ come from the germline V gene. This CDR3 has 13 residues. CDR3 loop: CASTRTANTEAFF. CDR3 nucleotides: TGCGCCAGCACCCGGACAGCGAACACTGAAGCTTTCTTT. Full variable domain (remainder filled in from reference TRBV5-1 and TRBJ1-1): KAGVTQTPRYLIKTRGQQVTLSCSPISGHRSVSWYQQTPGQGLQFLFEYFSETQRNKGNFPGRFSGRQFSNSRSEMNVSTLELGDSALYLCASTRTANTEAFFGQGTRLTVV.

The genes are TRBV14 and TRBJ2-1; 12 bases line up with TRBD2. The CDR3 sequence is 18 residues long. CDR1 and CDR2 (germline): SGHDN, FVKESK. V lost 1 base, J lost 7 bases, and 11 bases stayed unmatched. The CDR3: CASSQGTSGGNWRNEQFF. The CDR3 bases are TGTGCCAGCAGCCAAGGAACTAGCGGGGGGAATTGGAGAAATGAGCAGTTCTTC. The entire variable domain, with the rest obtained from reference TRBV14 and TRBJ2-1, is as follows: EAGVTQFPSHSVIEKGQTVTLRCDPISGHDNLYWYRRVMGKEIKFLLHFVKESKQDESGMPNNRFLAERTGGTYSTLKVQPAELEDSGVYFCASSQGTSGGNWRNEQFFGPGTRLTVL.

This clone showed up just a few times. The CDR3 nucleotides read TGTGCCAGCAGCCAATGGGCCGCGGGGGTGAACACTGAAGCTTTCTTT. Translation: CASSQWAAGVNTEAFF. The gene calls are TRBV3-1 (or the pseudogene TRBV3-2) and TRBJ1-1; a possible D gene is TRBD1 (5 bases). Looked up from germline, CDR1 is LGHDT and CDR2 is YNNKEL (reference sequence). CDR3 size: 16 residues. V lost 2 bases and J 0 bases, leaving 13 bases between the germline ends.

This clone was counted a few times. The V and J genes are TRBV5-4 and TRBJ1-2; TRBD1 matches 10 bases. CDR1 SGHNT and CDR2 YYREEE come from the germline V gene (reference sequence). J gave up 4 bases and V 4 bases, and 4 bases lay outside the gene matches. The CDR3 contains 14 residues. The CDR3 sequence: CASSNRDRGYGYTF. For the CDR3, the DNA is TGTGCCAGCAGCAACCGGGACAGGGGCTATGGCTACACCTTC.

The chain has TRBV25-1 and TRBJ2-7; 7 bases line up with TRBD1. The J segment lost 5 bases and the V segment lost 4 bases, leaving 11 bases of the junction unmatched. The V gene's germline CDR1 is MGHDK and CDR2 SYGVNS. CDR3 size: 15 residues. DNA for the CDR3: TGTGCCAGCAGTGGGACAGGAATTGGTTCGGACGAGCAGTACTTC. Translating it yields CASSGTGIGSDEQYF.

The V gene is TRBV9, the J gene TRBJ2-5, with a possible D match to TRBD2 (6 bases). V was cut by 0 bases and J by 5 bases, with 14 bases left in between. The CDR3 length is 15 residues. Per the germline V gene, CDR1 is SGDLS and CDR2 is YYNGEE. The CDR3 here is CASSVGGWGRETQYF. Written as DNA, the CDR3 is TGTGCCAGCAGCGTAGGTGGCTGGGGGAGGGAGACCCAGTACTTC.

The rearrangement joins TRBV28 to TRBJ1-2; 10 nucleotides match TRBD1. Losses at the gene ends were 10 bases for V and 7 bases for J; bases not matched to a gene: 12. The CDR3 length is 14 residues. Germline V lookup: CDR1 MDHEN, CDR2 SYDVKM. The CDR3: CATRTGTGVSGYTF. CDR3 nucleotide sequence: TGTGCCACCAGGACCGGGACAGGGGTTTCTGGCTACACCTTC.

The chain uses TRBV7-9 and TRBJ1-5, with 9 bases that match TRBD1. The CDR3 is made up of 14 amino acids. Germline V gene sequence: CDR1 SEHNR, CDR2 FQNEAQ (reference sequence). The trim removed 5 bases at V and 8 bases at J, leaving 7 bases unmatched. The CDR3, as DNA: TGTGCCAGCAGCCCCGACAGGGGGTATGAGCCCCAGCATTTT. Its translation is CASSPDRGYEPQHF.

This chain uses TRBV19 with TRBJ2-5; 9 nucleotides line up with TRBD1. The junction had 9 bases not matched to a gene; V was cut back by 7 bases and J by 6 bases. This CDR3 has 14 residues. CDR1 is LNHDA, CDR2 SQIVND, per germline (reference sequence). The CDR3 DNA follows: TGTGCCAGTACCCCGGGACAGGGTGTTCAGACCCAGTACTTC. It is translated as CASTPGQGVQTQYF. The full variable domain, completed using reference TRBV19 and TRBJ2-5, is DGGITQSPKYLFRKEGQNVTLSCEQNLNHDAMYWYRQDPGQGLRLIYYSQIVNDFQKGDIAEGYSVSREKKESFPLTVTSAQKNPTAFYLCASTPGQGVQTQYFGPGTRLLVL.

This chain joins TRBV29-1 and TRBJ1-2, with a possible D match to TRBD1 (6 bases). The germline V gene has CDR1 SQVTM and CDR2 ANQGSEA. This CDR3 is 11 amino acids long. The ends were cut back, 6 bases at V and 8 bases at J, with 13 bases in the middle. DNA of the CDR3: TGCAGCGTGGGGGAGGGGGAAGGCTACACCTTC. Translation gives CSVGEGEGYTF.

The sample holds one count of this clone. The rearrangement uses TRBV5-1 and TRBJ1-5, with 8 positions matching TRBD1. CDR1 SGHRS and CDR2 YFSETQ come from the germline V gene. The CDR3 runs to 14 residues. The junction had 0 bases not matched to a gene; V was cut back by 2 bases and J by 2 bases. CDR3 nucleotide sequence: TGCGCCAGCAGCTTACAGGGGGGCAATCAGCCCCAGCATTTT. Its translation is CASSLQGGNQPQHF. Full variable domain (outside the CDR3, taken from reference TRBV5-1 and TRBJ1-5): KAGVTQTPRYLIKTRGQQVTLSCSPISGHRSVSWYQQTPGQGLQFLFEYFSETQRNKGNFPGRFSGRQFSNSRSEMNVSTLELGDSALYLCASSLQGGNQPQHFGDGTRLSIL.

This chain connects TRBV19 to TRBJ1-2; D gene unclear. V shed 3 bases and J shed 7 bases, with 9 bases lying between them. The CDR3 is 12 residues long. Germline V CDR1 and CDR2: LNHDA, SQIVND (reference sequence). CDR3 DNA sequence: TGTGCCAGTAGTATTATCCCCTTTGGCTACACCTTC. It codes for CASSIIPFGYTF.

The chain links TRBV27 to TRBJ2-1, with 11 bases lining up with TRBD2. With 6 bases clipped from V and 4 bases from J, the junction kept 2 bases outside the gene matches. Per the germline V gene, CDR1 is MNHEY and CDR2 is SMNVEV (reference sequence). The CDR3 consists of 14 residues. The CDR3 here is CASRLAGAYNEQFF. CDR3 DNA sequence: TGTGCCAGCAGACTAGCGGGGGCGTACAATGAGCAGTTCTTC.

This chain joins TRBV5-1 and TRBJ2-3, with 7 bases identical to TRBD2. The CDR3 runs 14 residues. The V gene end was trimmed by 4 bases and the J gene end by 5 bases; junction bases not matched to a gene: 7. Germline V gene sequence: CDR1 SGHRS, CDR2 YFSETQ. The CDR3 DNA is TGCGCCAGCAGCAGGAGTACTAGCGTAGATACGCAGTATTTT. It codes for CASSRSTSVDTQYF.

The CDR3 DNA reads as TGTGCCAGTAACCGGGACTGGGGAGAGGTTAGCTATGGCTACACCTTC. Translated: CASNRDWGEVSYGYTF. The genes are TRBV19 and TRBJ1-2; possible D gene TRBD1, 5 bases. Germline assignment: CDR1 LNHDA and CDR2 SQIVND (reference sequence). The V gene lost 7 bases and the J gene lost 4 bases, with 22 bases spanning the gap. The length of the CDR3 is 16 residues.

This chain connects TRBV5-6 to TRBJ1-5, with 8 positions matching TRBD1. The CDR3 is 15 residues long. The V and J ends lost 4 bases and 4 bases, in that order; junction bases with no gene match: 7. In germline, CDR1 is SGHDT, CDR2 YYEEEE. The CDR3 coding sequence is TGTGCCAGCAGCCTATCAGGGGGCTGGAATCAGCCCCAGCATTTT. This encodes CASSLSGGWNQPQHF.

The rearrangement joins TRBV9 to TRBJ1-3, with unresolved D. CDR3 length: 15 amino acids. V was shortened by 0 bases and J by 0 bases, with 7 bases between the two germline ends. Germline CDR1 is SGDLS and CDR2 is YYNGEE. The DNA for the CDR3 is TGTGCCAGCAGCGTAGTTGCGGACTCTGGAAACACCATATATTTT. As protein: CASSVVADSGNTIYF.

This chain's CDR3 is CASSFIPGRAYEQYF. The CDR3 DNA is TGTGCCAGCAGCTTTATTCCGGGTAGAGCCTACGAGCAGTACTTC. V and J are TRBV7-9 and TRBJ2-7; D is unclear. Looked up from germline, CDR1 is SEHNR and CDR2 is FQNEAQ (reference sequence). V was pared by 3 bases and J by 2 bases, with 14 bases between. This CDR3 is built from 15 residues.